This T cell receptor (beta chain) derives from a study of cytomegalovirus exposure and HLA in healthy donors. Study-wide results and caveats: Clonal expansion was found to be greater in HLA-associated TCR beta chains than in equally common others in a later analysis. Among donors in an Asian-associated ancestry cluster, a later analysis reportedly found fewer N-insertions than the roughly 610-donor mean.

The study ran its PCR with 60 Vbeta and 13 Jbeta primers. TCRdb's table, derived via immunoSEQ multiplex PCR, lists solely in-frame clones and lacks some. The sample carries approximately 140,000 clones, 84% recorded once. Concerning this clone itself: The antigen remains unidentified.

The sequencing sample was made of PBMCs. This TCR was recovered from a man aged 45-65 years in good health and CMV-seronegative.

The CDR3 coding sequence is TGCGCCAGCAGCTTTGCGGGGAACACCGGGGAGCTGTTTTTT. Translated, it gives CASSFAGNTGELFF. This chain joins TRBV5-1 and TRBJ2-2, with D maybe TRBD2 (5 bases). In germline, CDR1 is SGHRS, CDR2 YFSETQ. The length of the CDR3 is 14 residues. The germline V and J ends were trimmed by 2 bases and 1 base, with 6 bases remaining between them. Full variable domain (remainder filled in from reference TRBV5-1 and TRBJ2-2): KAGVTQTPRYLIKTRGQQVTLSCSPISGHRSVSWYQQTPGQGLQFLFEYFSETQRNKGNFPGRFSGRQFSNSRSEMNVSTLELGDSALYLCASSFAGNTGELFFGEGSRLTVL.